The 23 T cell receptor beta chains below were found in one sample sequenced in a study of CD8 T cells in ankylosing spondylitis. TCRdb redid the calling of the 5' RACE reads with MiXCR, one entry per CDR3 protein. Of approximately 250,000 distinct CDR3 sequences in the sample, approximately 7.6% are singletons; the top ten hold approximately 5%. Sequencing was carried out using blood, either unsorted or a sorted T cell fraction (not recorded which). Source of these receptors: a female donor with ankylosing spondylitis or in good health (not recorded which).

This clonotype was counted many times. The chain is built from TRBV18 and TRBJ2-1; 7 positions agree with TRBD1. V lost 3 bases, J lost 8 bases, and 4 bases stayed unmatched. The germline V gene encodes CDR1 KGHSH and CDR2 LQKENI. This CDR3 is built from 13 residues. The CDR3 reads CASSPRQGDEQFF. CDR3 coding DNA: TGTGCCAGCTCACCTAGGCAGGGGGATGAGCAGTTCTTC.

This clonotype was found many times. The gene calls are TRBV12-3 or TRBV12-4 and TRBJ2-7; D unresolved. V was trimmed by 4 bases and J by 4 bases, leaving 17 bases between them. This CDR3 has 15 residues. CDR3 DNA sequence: TGTGCCAGCAGTTCATGGAAATCCCCACTTTACGAGCAGTACTTC. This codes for CASSSWKSPLYEQYF.

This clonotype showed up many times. The CDR3 region is CASSVSSIEVGVGYTF. CDR3 sequence (DNA): TGTGCCAGCAGTGTGTCCTCCATCGAGGTAGGAGTAGGCTACACCTTC. V gene TRBV12-3 or TRBV12-4 combines with J gene TRBJ1-2; D not resolved. The V end lost 5 bases, the J end lost 8 bases, and 24 bases lay between the germline ends. This CDR3 contains 16 residues.

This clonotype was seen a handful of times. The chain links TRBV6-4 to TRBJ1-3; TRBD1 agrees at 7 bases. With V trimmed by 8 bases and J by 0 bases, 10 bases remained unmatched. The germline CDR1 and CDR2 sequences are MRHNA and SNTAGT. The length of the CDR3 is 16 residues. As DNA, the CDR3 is TGTGCCAGCTGGGACAGTGGTAGGAGCTCTGGAAACACCATATATTTT. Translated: CASWDSGRSSGNTIYF.

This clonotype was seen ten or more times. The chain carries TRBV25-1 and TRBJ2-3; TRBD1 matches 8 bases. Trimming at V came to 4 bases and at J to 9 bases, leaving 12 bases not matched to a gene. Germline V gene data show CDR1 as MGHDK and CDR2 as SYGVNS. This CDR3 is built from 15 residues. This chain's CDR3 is CASSGNRGIGSTQYF. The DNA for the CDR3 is TGTGCCAGCAGTGGGAACAGGGGGATAGGATCGACGCAGTATTTT.

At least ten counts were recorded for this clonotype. CDR3 sequence reads: CASSRDREAFF. CDR3 coding DNA: TGTGCCAGCAGCCGCGACAGGGAAGCTTTCTTT. This chain joins TRBV7-8 and TRBJ1-1; D possibly corresponds to TRBD1 (6 bases). This CDR3 contains 11 residues. The V end was cut by 5 bases, the J end by 8 bases, with 9 bases between. Germline CDR1 reads SGHVS; CDR2 reads FQNEAQ.

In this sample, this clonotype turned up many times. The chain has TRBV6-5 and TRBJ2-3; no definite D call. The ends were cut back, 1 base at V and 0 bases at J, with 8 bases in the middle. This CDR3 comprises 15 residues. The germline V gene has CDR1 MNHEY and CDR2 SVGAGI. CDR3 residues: CASSYWGYSTDTQYF. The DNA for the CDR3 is TGTGCCAGCAGTTACTGGGGATACAGCACAGATACGCAGTATTTT.

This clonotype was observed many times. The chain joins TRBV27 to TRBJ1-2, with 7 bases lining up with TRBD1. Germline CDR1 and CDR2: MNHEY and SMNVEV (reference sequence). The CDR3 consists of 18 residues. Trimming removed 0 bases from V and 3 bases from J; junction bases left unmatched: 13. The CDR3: CASSLSGTWTGQYYGYTF. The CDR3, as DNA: TGTGCCAGCAGTTTATCGGGCACGTGGACAGGCCAGTACTATGGCTACACCTTC.

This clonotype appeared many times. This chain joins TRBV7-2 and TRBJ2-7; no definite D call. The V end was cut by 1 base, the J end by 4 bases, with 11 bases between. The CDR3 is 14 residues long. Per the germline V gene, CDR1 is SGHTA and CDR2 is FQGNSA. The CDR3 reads CASSLDSNLYEQYF. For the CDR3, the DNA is TGTGCCAGCAGCTTAGACAGTAATTTGTACGAGCAGTACTTC.

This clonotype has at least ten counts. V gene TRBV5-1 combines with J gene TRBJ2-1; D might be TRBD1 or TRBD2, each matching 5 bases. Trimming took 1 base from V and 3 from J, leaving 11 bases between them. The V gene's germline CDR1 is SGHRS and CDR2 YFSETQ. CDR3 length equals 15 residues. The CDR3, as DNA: TGCGCCAGCAGCTTGATAGGGGACGGCTACAATGAGCAGTTCTTC. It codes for CASSLIGDGYNEQFF. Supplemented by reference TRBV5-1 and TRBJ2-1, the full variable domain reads KAGVTQTPRYLIKTRGQQVTLSCSPISGHRSVSWYQQTPGQGLQFLFEYFSETQRNKGNFPGRFSGRQFSNSRSEMNVSTLELGDSALYLCASSLIGDGYNEQFFGPGTRLTVL.

This chain's CDR3 is CASRPSELHQPQHF. In DNA, the CDR3 is TGCGCCAGCAGGCCATCAGAGTTGCATCAGCCCCAGCATTTT. V usage is TRBV5-1 and J usage is TRBJ1-5, with D unresolved. V lost 5 bases to trimming and J lost 5 bases, with 14 bases between them. Looked up from germline, CDR1 is SGHRS and CDR2 is YFSETQ. The CDR3 length is 14 residues.

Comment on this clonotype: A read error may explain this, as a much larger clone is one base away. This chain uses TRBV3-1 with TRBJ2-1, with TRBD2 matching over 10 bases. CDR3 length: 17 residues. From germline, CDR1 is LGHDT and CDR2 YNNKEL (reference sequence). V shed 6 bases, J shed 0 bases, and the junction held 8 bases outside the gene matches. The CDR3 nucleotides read TGTGCCAGCAGACCGGGACTAGCGCTTCCCTCCTACAATGAGCAGTTCTTC. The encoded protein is CASRPGLALPSYNEQFF.

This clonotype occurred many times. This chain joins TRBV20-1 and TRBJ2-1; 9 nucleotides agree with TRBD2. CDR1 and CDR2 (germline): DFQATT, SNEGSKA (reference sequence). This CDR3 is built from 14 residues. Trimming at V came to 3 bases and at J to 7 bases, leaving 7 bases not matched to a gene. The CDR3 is CSARQGLAGNEQFF. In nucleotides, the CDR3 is TGCAGTGCTAGGCAGGGACTAGCAGGGAATGAGCAGTTCTTC.

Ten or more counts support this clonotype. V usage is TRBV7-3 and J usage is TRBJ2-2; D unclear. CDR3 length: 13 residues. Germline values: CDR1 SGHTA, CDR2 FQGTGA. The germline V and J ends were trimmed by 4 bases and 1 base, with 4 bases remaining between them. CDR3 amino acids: CASSWGNTGELFF. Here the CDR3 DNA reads TGTGCCAGCAGCTGGGGGAACACCGGGGAGCTGTTTTTT.

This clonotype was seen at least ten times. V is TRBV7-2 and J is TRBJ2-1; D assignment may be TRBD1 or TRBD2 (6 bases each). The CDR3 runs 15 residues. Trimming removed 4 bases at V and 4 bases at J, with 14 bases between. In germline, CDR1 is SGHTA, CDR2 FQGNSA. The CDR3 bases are TGTGCCAGCAGCTCCGAGGAGGGGGTTTACAATGAGCAGTTCTTC. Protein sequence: CASSSEEGVYNEQFF.

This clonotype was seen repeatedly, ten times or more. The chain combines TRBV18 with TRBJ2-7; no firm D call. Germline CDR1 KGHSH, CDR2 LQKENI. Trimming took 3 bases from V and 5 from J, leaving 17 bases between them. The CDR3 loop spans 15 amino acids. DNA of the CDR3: TGTGCCAGCTCACCTCGAGACGGATCGACAAACGAGCAGTACTTC. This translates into CASSPRDGSTNEQYF.

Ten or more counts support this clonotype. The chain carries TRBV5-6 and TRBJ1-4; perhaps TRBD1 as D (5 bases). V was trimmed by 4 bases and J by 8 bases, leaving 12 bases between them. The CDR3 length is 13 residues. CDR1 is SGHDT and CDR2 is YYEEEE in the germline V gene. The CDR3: CASSAGTFEKLFF. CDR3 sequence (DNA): TGTGCCAGCAGCGCCGGGACTTTCGAAAAACTGTTTTTT.

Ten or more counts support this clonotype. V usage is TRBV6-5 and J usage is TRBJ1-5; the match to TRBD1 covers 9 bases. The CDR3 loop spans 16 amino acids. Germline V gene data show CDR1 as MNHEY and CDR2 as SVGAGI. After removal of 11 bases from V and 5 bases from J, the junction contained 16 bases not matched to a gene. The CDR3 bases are TGTGCCGGGATACAGGGGGCTCTCCACAGCGATCAGCCCCAGCATTTT. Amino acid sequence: CAGIQGALHSDQPQHF.

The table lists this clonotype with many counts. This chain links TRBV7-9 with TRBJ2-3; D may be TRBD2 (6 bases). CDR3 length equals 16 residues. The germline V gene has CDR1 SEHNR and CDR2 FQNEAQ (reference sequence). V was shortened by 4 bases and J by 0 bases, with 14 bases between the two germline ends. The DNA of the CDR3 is TGTGCCAGCAGCTCAGATCCCCGGGGGAGCACAGATACGCAGTATTTT. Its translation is CASSSDPRGSTDTQYF.

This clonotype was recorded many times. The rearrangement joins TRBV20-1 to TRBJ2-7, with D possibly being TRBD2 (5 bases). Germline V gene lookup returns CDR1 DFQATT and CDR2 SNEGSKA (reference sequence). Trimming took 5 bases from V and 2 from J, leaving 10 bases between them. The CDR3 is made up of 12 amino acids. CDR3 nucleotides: TGCAGTGCTGGAAGACTACCCTACGAGCAGTACTTC. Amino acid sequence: CSAGRLPYEQYF.

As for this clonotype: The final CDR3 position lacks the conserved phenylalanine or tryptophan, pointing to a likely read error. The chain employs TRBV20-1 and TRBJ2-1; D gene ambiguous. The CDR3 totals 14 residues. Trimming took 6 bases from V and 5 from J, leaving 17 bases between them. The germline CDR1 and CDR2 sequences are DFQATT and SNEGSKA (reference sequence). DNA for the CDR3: TGCAGTGCGCAATATCGGAGTTGGGACAATGAGCAGTTCTCC. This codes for CSAQYRSWDNEQFS.

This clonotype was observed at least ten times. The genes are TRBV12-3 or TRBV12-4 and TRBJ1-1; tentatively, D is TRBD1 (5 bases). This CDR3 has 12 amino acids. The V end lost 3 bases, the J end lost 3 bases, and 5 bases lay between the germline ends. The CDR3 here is CASSLGHTEAFF. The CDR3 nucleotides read TGTGCCAGCAGTTTGGGGCACACTGAAGCTTTCTTT.

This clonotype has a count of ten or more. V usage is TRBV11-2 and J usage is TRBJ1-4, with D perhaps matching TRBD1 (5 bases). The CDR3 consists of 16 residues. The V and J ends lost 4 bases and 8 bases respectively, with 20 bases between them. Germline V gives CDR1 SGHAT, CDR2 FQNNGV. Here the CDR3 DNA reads TGTGCCAGCAGCTCCAATCCAGGGATACCTGGAGAAAAACTGTTTTTT. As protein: CASSSNPGIPGEKLFF. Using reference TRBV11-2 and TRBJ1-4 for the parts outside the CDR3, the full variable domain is EAGVAQSPRYKIIEKRQSVAFWCNPISGHATLYWYQQILGQGPKLLIQFQNNGVVDDSQLPKDRFSAERLKGVDSTLKIQPAKLEDSAVYLCASSSNPGIPGEKLFFGSGTQLSVL.